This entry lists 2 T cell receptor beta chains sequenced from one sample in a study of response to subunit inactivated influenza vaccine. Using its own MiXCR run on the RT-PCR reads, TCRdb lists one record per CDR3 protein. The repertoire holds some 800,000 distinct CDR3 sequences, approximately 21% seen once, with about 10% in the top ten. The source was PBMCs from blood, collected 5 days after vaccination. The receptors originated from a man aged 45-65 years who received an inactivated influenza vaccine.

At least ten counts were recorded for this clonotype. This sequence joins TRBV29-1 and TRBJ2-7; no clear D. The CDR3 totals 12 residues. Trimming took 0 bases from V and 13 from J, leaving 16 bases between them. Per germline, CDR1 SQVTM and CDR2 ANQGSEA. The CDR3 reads CSVEENGRHHYF. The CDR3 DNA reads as TGCAGCGTTGAAGAGAATGGCCGACACCATTACTTC.

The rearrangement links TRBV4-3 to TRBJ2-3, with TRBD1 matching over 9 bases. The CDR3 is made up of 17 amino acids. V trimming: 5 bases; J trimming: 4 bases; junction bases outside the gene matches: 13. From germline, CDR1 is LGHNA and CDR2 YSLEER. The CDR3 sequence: CASSENPGTGLPDTQYF. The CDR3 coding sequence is TGCGCCAGCAGCGAAAACCCCGGGACAGGGTTGCCAGATACGCAGTATTTT.